This T cell receptor beta chain is drawn from a study of CD8+CD57+ T cells in acquired aplastic anemia. Study at large: Sorted CD4+ and CD8+ cells gave an average of approximately 3 ug of DNA. Study-level findings and limits: Statistical testing detected no significant gap in CD8+ Simpson's diversity between patients and controls.

The CDR3 totals 15 residues. Germline CDR1 reads LNHDA; CDR2 reads SQIVND (reference sequence). V was clipped by 4 bases and J by 6 bases, with 16 bases between them. Patients included in sequencing had previously demonstrated CD8+CD57+ cell expansion by flow cytometry. TCR beta VDJ combinations and CDR3 sequences were profiled from genomic DNA. TCRdb analysed the reads with MiXCR anew, one entry per CDR3 protein. This sample yields 310,000 or so distinct CDR3 sequences, of which approximately 57% are seen a single time; 1% to 1.5% belongs to the top ten. Points on this clonotype: Its antigen is not known.

This clonotype was sampled from a human donor with aplastic anemia. The chain links TRBV19 to TRBJ1-5, with D tentatively TRBD1 (5 bases). The specimen sequenced was sorted CD4+, CD8+, or CD8+CD57+ T cells (not recorded which) from PBMCs. In DNA form, the CDR3 reads TGTGCCAGTAGTACCCGGGACCCCAGGGCTCAGCCCCAGCATTTT. It translates to CASSTRDPRAQPQHF.